This section outlines one T cell receptor (beta chain) sequence together with its context. This sample stems from a study of blood T cell repertoires in COVID-19. Study-wide context: Both acute and convalescent COVID-19 samples were obtained from the United States, Italy and Spain. Sample material is recorded as cDNA or gDNA derived from T cells, B-cell-depleted T cells, or PBMCs.

In the authors' methods: Estimated nucleated cell counts came from reference gene primer amplification. TCRdb's copy holds only in-frame clones and misses some; the assay was immunoSEQ multiplex PCR. That table is the source of V, J and clone size, and D and trimming were worked out from the DNA. The data contain a few hundred thousand clones, under 90% of them seen just once; the ten biggest clones take up roughly 2.2%. The CDR3 is made up of 17 amino acids. Trimming removed 0 bases from V and 3 bases from J, with 17 bases in between. Germline V CDR1 and CDR2: SGHVS, FQNEAQ. The specimen was peripheral blood. The chain employs TRBV7-8 and TRBJ1-1; D gene unclear. The receptor comes from a man aged 50-60 years with acute or convalescent COVID-19. The CDR3 DNA sequence: TGTGCCAGCAGCTTAGCCCCTGTCAGAAAACATTACACTGAAGCTTTCTTT. It translates to CASSLAPVRKHYTEAFF.